This TCR beta chain was identified in a study of blood T cell repertoires in COVID-19. The V gene's germline CDR1 is SGHTA and CDR2 FQGTGA. J lost 8 bases, V lost 1 base, and 6 bases had no gene match. The CDR3 spans 14 residues. Original handling: Amplifying reference gene primers gave estimates of nucleated cell counts. Data came from immunoSEQ multiplex PCR; TCRdb stores just in-frame clones and leaves some out. D and trimming come from the DNA, and the V and J calls and clone size come from that table. Counted here are under 200,000 clones, approximately 80% occurring once; the ten biggest clones make up 1.5%.

Sequenced sample: peripheral blood. The rearrangement links TRBV7-3 to TRBJ1-2; 8 nucleotides line up with TRBD1. This sequence was found in a human donor in a cohort sampled during active COVID-19. The CDR3 spells CASSLMDRVGGYTF. The CDR3 nucleotides read TGTGCCAGCAGCTTAATGGACAGGGTGGGAGGCTACACCTTC.